One and the same sample provided the 30 T cell receptor beta chains below, sequenced in a study of CD8+ T cells in alopecia areata. RNA, once extracted, was reverse transcribed into cDNA for use as the sequencing template. Measured with immunoSEQ multiplex PCR; TCRdb has only the in-frame clones, and not every one. The data hold roughly 76,000 clones, with approximately 29% observed a single time. Sample treatment: oral pan-JAK inhibitor, 5-10 mg twice daily. Sequencing was performed on CD8+ T cells sorted from blood, taken at week 4, from a patient treated with tofacitinib. The receptors shown here come from a human donor with alopecia areata.

This clone has only a few counts. CDR3 sequence (DNA): TGTGCCAGCAGCTTAGACCCCCTGGCCCAAGAGACCCAGTACTTC. Translated, it gives CASSLDPLAQETQYF. V is TRBV11-2 and J is TRBJ2-5; D is undetermined. The CDR3 has 15 residues. Looked up from germline, CDR1 is SGHAT and CDR2 is FQNNGV. Trimming cost V 0 bases and J 1 base, with 9 bases left between them.

The chain combines TRBV29-1 with TRBJ1-1; 8 bases are a match to TRBD1. Per germline, CDR1 SQVTM and CDR2 ANQGSEA. The CDR3 length is 11 residues. With 6 bases clipped from V and 9 bases from J, the junction kept 6 bases outside the gene matches. For the CDR3, the DNA is TGCAGCGTCTACGGACAGGGACAAGCTTTCTTT. Its protein product is CSVYGQGQAFF.

This clone was observed a handful of times. The J gene is TRBJ2-2, the V gene TRBV20-1; D is undetermined. The CDR3 consists of 11 residues. CDR1 and CDR2 from the germline V gene are DFQATT and SNEGSKA (reference sequence). V was cut by 5 bases and J by 3 bases, with 4 bases left in between. The CDR3 region is CSAWDTGELFF. The CDR3 DNA sequence: TGCAGTGCTTGGGACACCGGGGAGCTGTTTTTT.

The sample holds a few counts of this clone. The chain employs TRBV30 and TRBJ2-1; D perhaps matches TRBD2 (5 bases). The V gene's germline CDR1 is GTSNPN and CDR2 SVGIG (reference sequence). The ends were cut back, 6 bases at V and 0 bases at J, with 18 bases in the middle. This CDR3 has 16 residues. The CDR3 region has the DNA TGTGCCTGTCGGGGATGGACCCAAAGCTCCTACAATGAGCAGTTCTTC. It yields the protein CACRGWTQSSYNEQFF.

There are a few counts of this clone. The V and J genes are TRBV4-3 and TRBJ2-7, with TRBD2 as a possible D gene (5 bases). This CDR3 contains 16 residues. Deletions cut 0 bases from V and 0 bases from J, with 12 bases between. From germline, CDR1 is LGHNA and CDR2 YSLEER. DNA for the CDR3: TGCGCCAGCAGCCAAGATCCCGGACTCGCCTCCTACGAGCAGTACTTC. Encoded protein: CASSQDPGLASYEQYF.

This clone is a singleton in its sample. The V gene is TRBV15, the J gene TRBJ1-2; D is possibly TRBD1 (6 bases). With 2 bases removed from V and 6 bases from J, the gap between germline ends came to 19 bases. Germline CDR1 reads LNHNV; CDR2 reads YYDKDF (reference sequence). The CDR3 runs to 16 residues. The DNA of the CDR3 is TGTGCCACCAGCAGACGGACCAGGGGCCGCCCGGATGGCTACACCTTC. Translating gives CATSRRTRGRPDGYTF.

The chain employs TRBV30 and TRBJ2-1, with 16 bases fitting TRBD2. The J segment lost 7 bases and the V segment lost 3 bases, leaving 6 bases of the junction unmatched. The CDR3 extends over 16 amino acids. Germline V gene lookup returns CDR1 GTSNPN and CDR2 SVGIG (reference sequence). CDR3 sequence: CAWRDGTSGRGNEQFF. DNA for the CDR3: TGTGCCTGGAGGGACGGGACTAGCGGGAGGGGGAATGAGCAGTTCTTC.

The chain employs TRBV25-1 and TRBJ2-1, with unresolved D. Germline CDR1 MGHDK, CDR2 SYGVNS. V dropped 3 bases and J dropped 9 bases, with 9 bases sitting between them. The CDR3 length is 12 residues. CDR3 protein: CASSDGSGEQFF. In DNA, the CDR3 is TGTGCCAGCAGTGACGGCTCTGGTGAGCAGTTCTTC.

The chain is built from TRBV29-1 and TRBJ1-4; no reliable D call. The CDR3 length is 13 residues. V lost 4 bases and J lost 4, with 10 bases in between. Looked up from germline, CDR1 is SQVTM and CDR2 is ANQGSEA. CDR3 DNA sequence: TGCAGCGTTGCGGCCGTTCTTAATGAAAAACTGTTTTTT. Translation: CSVAAVLNEKLFF.

This clone occurred a few times. This chain uses TRBV29-1 with TRBJ1-1, with TRBD1 matching 8 bases. With V trimmed by 7 bases and J by 6 bases, 7 bases remained unmatched. Germline values: CDR1 SQVTM, CDR2 ANQGSEA. The CDR3 spans 12 residues. CDR3 nucleotides: TGCAGCGCTGGACAGGGTTTGGCTGAAGCTTTCTTT. Translation: CSAGQGLAEAFF.

This clone was observed at least ten times. The chain carries TRBV6-1 and TRBJ2-7; D possibly corresponds to TRBD2 (5 bases). The CDR3 loop spans 15 amino acids. Per the germline V gene, CDR1 is MNHNS and CDR2 is SASEGT. V lost 1 base and J 3 bases, leaving 13 bases between the germline ends. The CDR3 loop is CASSEGAGFVYEQYF. In DNA, the CDR3 is TGTGCCAGCAGTGAAGGTGCGGGTTTTGTCTACGAGCAGTACTTC.

The rearrangement links TRBV4-3 to TRBJ2-3, with D uncertain. V shed 0 bases and J shed 2 bases, with 9 bases lying between them. This CDR3 comprises 15 residues. Germline lookup yields CDR1 LGHNA and CDR2 YSLEER. CDR3 sequence reads: CASSQDWQSTDTQYF. The CDR3 bases are TGCGCCAGCAGCCAAGATTGGCAGTCCACAGATACGCAGTATTTT.

The chain is built from TRBV28 and TRBJ2-6; no definite D call. CDR3 length equals 13 residues. The ends were cut back, 1 base at V and 10 bases at J, with 8 bases in the middle. Germline CDR1 MDHEN, CDR2 SYDVKM. The CDR3 protein is CASSLSPWNVLTF. The CDR3 coding sequence is TGTGCCAGCAGTTTATCCCCGTGGAACGTCCTGACTTTC.

In its sample, this clone was seen a few times. The chain uses TRBV11-2 and TRBJ1-1; D gene unclear. This CDR3 is built from 12 residues. V shed 0 bases and J shed 8 bases, with 7 bases lying between them. CDR1 SGHAT and CDR2 FQNNGV come from the germline V gene. For the CDR3, the DNA is TGTGCCAGCAGCTTAGAGGGCAGAGAAGCTTTCTTT. Residues: CASSLEGREAFF.

CDR3 protein: CASSADGRNQPQHF. In DNA form, the CDR3 reads TGTGCCAGCAGTGCGGACGGCAGGAATCAGCCCCAGCATTTT. The rearrangement uses TRBV7-9 and TRBJ1-5; D gene ambiguous. Trimming took off 6 bases at V and 4 bases at J, with 13 bases between the two ends. Germline V gene data show CDR1 as SEHNR and CDR2 as FQNEAQ (reference sequence). The CDR3 is 14 amino acids. Complete variable domain (other parts from reference TRBV7-9 and TRBJ1-5): DTGVSQNPRHKITKRGQNVTFRCDPISEHNRLYWYRQTLGQGPEFLTYFQNEAQLEKSRLLSDRFSAERPKGSFSTLEIQRTEQGDSAMYLCASSADGRNQPQHFGDGTRLSIL.

This clone was observed a handful of times. The same CDR3 is also encoded by other DNA sequences in this sample. This chain joins TRBV13 and TRBJ2-2, with unresolved D. The germline V gene encodes CDR1 PRHDT and CDR2 FYEKMQ (reference sequence). The CDR3 is 13 residues long. V lost 5 bases and J 3 bases, leaving 7 bases between the germline ends. CDR3 DNA: TGTGCCAGCAGCCCAGGAGACACCGGGGAGCTGTTTTTT. Translated, it gives CASSPGDTGELFF.

About this clone itself: The identical CDR3 is also encoded by other nucleotide sequences in the sample. The V and J genes are TRBV29-1 and TRBJ2-7; D could derive from TRBD1 or TRBD2 (5 bases each). The CDR3 covers 13 residues. V lost 1 base and J 2 bases, leaving 9 bases between the germline ends. Germline V gives CDR1 SQVTM, CDR2 ANQGSEA. The CDR3 is CSVEGGPTYEQYF. The CDR3 coding sequence is TGCAGCGTTGAAGGGGGACCAACCTACGAGCAGTACTTC.

This clone appeared a few times. The chain has TRBV7-3 and TRBJ2-1, with D uncertain. V was shortened by 2 bases and J by 7 bases, with 12 bases between the two germline ends. Germline V lookup: CDR1 SGHTA, CDR2 FQGTGA. The length of the CDR3 is 14 residues. In DNA, the CDR3 is TGTGCCAGCAGCTTATTGGCCTCTTATAATGAGCAGTTCTTC. It encodes CASSLLASYNEQFF.

There are many counts of this clone. This chain joins TRBV28 and TRBJ2-5; TRBD2 is a possible D gene (6 bases). The CDR3 has 13 residues. The V gene's germline CDR1 is MDHEN and CDR2 SYDVKM. Trimming left V 7 bases short and J 2 bases short, with 11 bases between. In DNA, the CDR3 is TGTGCCAGCACCCTAGCGTTGCAAGAGACCCAGTACTTC. Encoded protein: CASTLALQETQYF.

As concerns this clone: Sequence at one end of the junction differs from germline and may be a read error. This chain uses TRBV29-1 with TRBJ1-2, with D possibly being TRBD1 (6 bases). The CDR3 loop spans 11 amino acids. Germline-derived CDR1 and CDR2 are SQVTM and ANQGSEA. The CDR3 region is CSARTVYGHTF. CDR3 in DNA: TGCAGCGCGAGGACAGTCTATGGCCACACCTTC. The complete variable domain, with remaining parts taken from reference TRBV29-1 and TRBJ1-2, reads SAVISQKPSRDICQRGTSLTIQCQVDSQVTMMFWYRQQPGQSLTLIATANQGSEATYESGFVIDKFPISRPNLTFSTLTVSNMSPEDSSIYLCSARTVYGHTFGSGTRLTVV.

The chain employs TRBV25-1 and TRBJ2-7; a weak D match, TRBD1 (5 bases). The V gene lost 5 bases and the J gene lost 3 bases, with 14 bases spanning the gap. CDR1 is MGHDK, CDR2 SYGVNS, per germline. The CDR3 consists of 14 residues. As DNA, the CDR3 is TGTGCCAGCAGTAGACAGAGTCATTACTACGAGCAGTACTTC. This sequence encodes CASSRQSHYYEQYF.

This chain joins TRBV7-9 and TRBJ1-1; D is uncertain. V shed 5 bases and J shed 8 bases, with 15 bases lying between them. CDR1 is SEHNR, CDR2 FQNEAQ, per germline (reference sequence). This CDR3 region has 13 residues. The DNA for the CDR3 is TGTGCCAGCAGCCCCACCGCCAGCCCCGAAGCTTTCTTT. This encodes CASSPTASPEAFF.

The chain uses TRBV29-1 and TRBJ1-1, with TRBD1 identical over 8 bases. In germline, CDR1 is SQVTM, CDR2 ANQGSEA. The CDR3 length is 11 residues. After removal of 6 bases from V and 3 bases from J, the junction contained 0 bases not matched to a gene. The CDR3 reads CSVQGDTEAFF. CDR3 bases: TGCAGCGTACAGGGGGACACTGAAGCTTTCTTT.

The rearrangement links TRBV29-1 to TRBJ1-2; D not resolved. The CDR3 consists of 13 residues. The germline gives CDR1 SQVTM, CDR2 ANQGSEA. V shed 7 bases and J shed 6 bases, with 18 bases lying between them. CDR3 coding DNA: TGCAGCGCCCCCGTGTCAGGACGGGATGGCTACACCTTC. The encoded protein is CSAPVSGRDGYTF. The full variable domain, in which reference TRBV29-1 and TRBJ1-2 provide the parts outside the CDR3, is SAVISQKPSRDICQRGTSLTIQCQVDSQVTMMFWYRQQPGQSLTLIATANQGSEATYESGFVIDKFPISRPNLTFSTLTVSNMSPEDSSIYLCSAPVSGRDGYTFGSGTRLTVV.

About this clone: An end of the junction differs from the germline gene, which may be a read error. The J gene is TRBJ2-1, the V gene TRBV29-1, with D perhaps TRBD1 (8 bases). Per germline, CDR1 SQVTM and CDR2 ANQGSEA. The CDR3 runs 18 residues. CDR3 DNA sequence: TGCAGCGTAAACAACAAACTGACAGGGGAGGGAAGCTACAATGAGCAGCTCTTC. Its translation: CSVNNKLTGEGSYNEQLF.

The chain carries TRBV7-2 and TRBJ2-7; the D call may be TRBD1 or TRBD2 (7 bases each). Trimming removed 6 bases at V and 4 bases at J, with 19 bases between. Germline-derived CDR1 and CDR2 are SGHTA and FQGNSA. The CDR3 length is 15 residues. The chain's CDR3 is CASRPAGAGGYEQYF. The CDR3 DNA reads TGTGCCAGCAGGCCCGCGGGGGCAGGGGGATACGAGCAGTACTTC.

V and J are TRBV6-5 and TRBJ2-5; D remains unclear. CDR1 and CDR2 from the germline V gene are MNHEY and SVGAGI. This CDR3 has 13 residues. Trimming left V 7 bases short and J 0 bases short, with 9 bases between. CDR3 nucleotide sequence: TGTGCCAGCATCCCGGGCCACCAAGAGACCCAGTACTTC. Residues: CASIPGHQETQYF.

The chain is built from TRBV23-1 and TRBJ1-5; D unclear. TRBV23-1 is flagged as an ORF with uncertain function. Trimming left V 1 base short and J 6 bases short, with 19 bases between. The CDR3 spans 17 residues. The DNA of the CDR3 is TGCGCCAGCAGTCAATTGATAGCAGCCGGAGATGGTCAGCCCCAGCATTTT. The encoded protein is CASSQLIAAGDGQPQHF.

This clone was picked up a small number of times. CDR3 DNA: TGCAGCGTTGATCCGGACAGGGGCCGGGTGGAGACCCAGTACTTC. Residues: CSVDPDRGRVETQYF. The chain is built from TRBV29-1 and TRBJ2-5; 9 nucleotides match TRBD1. Per germline, CDR1 SQVTM and CDR2 ANQGSEA. V was pared by 3 bases and J by 5 bases, with 10 bases of the junction left unmatched. CDR3 length: 15 amino acids.

This chain connects TRBV10-2 to TRBJ2-7; D may be TRBD2 (6 bases). Germline assignment: CDR1 WSHSY and CDR2 SAAADI. With 7 bases removed from V and 0 bases from J, the gap between germline ends came to 13 bases. This CDR3 contains 14 residues. The chain's CDR3 is CASTGDSSSYEQYF. CDR3 in DNA: TGCGCCAGCACTGGGGACTCTAGCTCCTACGAGCAGTACTTC.